Each of the 15 T cell receptor beta chains below was sequenced from the same sample in a study of T cells in localized non-small cell lung cancer. Profiling relied on immunoSEQ multiplex PCR, and the TCRdb table lists in-frame clones only, not all of them. The sample holds about 5,400 clones, approximately 40% seen once. This specimen was lung tumor tissue, taken before any cancer treatment. All receptors derive from a male donor aged 60 or older with stage I squamous cell lung carcinoma.

This clone was recorded a few times. The rearrangement links TRBV4-1 to TRBJ2-3; 7 positions agree with TRBD1. The CDR3 extends over 18 amino acids. Germline V lookup: CDR1 MGHRA, CDR2 YSYEKL. Unmatched junction bases numbered 14, after V lost 3 bases and J lost 2 bases. The CDR3 sequence is CASSQNPPGQIYTDTQYF. CDR3 nucleotides: TGCGCCAGCAGCCAGAACCCACCGGGACAGATATACACAGATACGCAGTATTTT.

This clone turned up a few times. For the CDR3, the DNA is TGTGCCAGCAGCGTACAGAGCTCTGGAAACACCATATATTTT. The encoded protein is CASSVQSSGNTIYF. The chain combines TRBV9 with TRBJ1-3; no clear D. The CDR3 has 14 residues. V lost 1 base to trimming and J lost 0 bases, with 5 bases between them. Germline V gene lookup returns CDR1 SGDLS and CDR2 YYNGEE.

The sample holds a few counts of this clone. The chain joins TRBV9 to TRBJ2-3; 9 bases are shared with TRBD2. CDR1 and CDR2 (germline): SGDLS, YYNGEE. The V and J ends lost 2 bases and 5 bases, in that order; junction bases with no gene match: 12. The CDR3 has 17 amino acids. CDR3 region: CASSVDPGQAGGDTQYF. The CDR3 bases are TGTGCCAGCAGCGTCGACCCCGGCCAAGCGGGGGGAGATACGCAGTATTTT.

This sequence joins TRBV5-1 and TRBJ2-2; 8 bases agree with TRBD2. Germline V gene lookup returns CDR1 SGHRS and CDR2 YFSETQ. The ends lost 0 bases at V and 7 bases at J; junction bases unmatched: 8. CDR3 length equals 16 residues. The CDR3 region has the DNA TGCGCCAGCAGCTTGGAGGTCGGGGGGGCCGTCGGGGAGCTGTTTTTT. Amino acids: CASSLEVGGAVGELFF.

This chain connects TRBV5-1 to TRBJ2-2; weak D call: TRBD1 (6 bases). The germline gives CDR1 SGHRS, CDR2 YFSETQ. V was pared by 5 bases and J by 3 bases, with 11 bases between. The CDR3 is 14 amino acids. The CDR3 loop reads CASRPDRHTGELFF. CDR3 coding DNA: TGCGCCAGCAGACCCGACAGGCACACCGGGGAGCTGTTTTTT. The complete variable domain, with remaining parts taken from reference TRBV5-1 and TRBJ2-2, reads KAGVTQTPRYLIKTRGQQVTLSCSPISGHRSVSWYQQTPGQGLQFLFEYFSETQRNKGNFPGRFSGRQFSNSRSEMNVSTLELGDSALYLCASRPDRHTGELFFGEGSRLTVL.

This clone was recorded a few times. This sequence joins TRBV30 and TRBJ1-6; weak D call: TRBD1 (5 bases). This CDR3 is built from 16 residues. Deletions cut 2 bases from V and 7 bases from J, with 18 bases between. Germline values: CDR1 GTSNPN, CDR2 SVGIG (reference sequence). The CDR3 coding sequence is TGTGCCTGGAGTAGGGGAGGGTCTTTCGGGAATTCACCCCTCCACTTT. Translating gives CAWSRGGSFGNSPLHF.

The genes are TRBV30 and TRBJ1-4; the D is unclear. V was shortened by 4 bases and J by 4 bases, with 16 bases between the two germline ends. The CDR3 is made up of 15 amino acids. Germline CDR1 is GTSNPN and CDR2 is SVGIG (reference sequence). The CDR3 here is CAWKAGAYVNEKLFF. In nucleotides, the CDR3 is TGTGCCTGGAAGGCAGGTGCCTATGTTAATGAAAAACTGTTTTTT.

The chain employs TRBV6-7 and TRBJ2-7; D remains ambiguous. TRBV6-7 is reported as an ORF; its role is uncertain. V lost 2 bases to trimming and J lost 2 bases, with 1 base between them. CDR3 length: 11 residues. The CDR3: CASSYAYEQYF. In DNA, the CDR3 is TGTGCCAGCAGTTACGCCTACGAGCAGTACTTC.

There are a few counts of this clone. The rearrangement uses TRBV29-1 and TRBJ1-2; 10 nucleotides line up with TRBD1. In germline, CDR1 is SQVTM, CDR2 ANQGSEA. The CDR3 has 17 residues. V was pared by 7 bases and J by 2 bases, with 16 bases of the junction left unmatched. CDR3 protein: CSAEVILRDRGNYGYTF. CDR3 bases: TGCAGCGCCGAGGTGATTTTACGGGACAGGGGAAACTATGGCTACACCTTC.

This chain uses TRBV30 with TRBJ2-7; D might be TRBD1 (6 bases). Germline-derived CDR1 and CDR2 are GTSNPN and SVGIG (reference sequence). This CDR3 spans 13 amino acids. Trimming removed 0 bases from V and 1 base from J, with 7 bases in between. CDR3 DNA: TGTGCCTGGAGTGTGGGGACATCCTACGAGCAGTACTTC. Translation gives CAWSVGTSYEQYF.

This clone came up a few times. The chain couples TRBV11-3 to TRBJ2-3, with 12 bases matching TRBD2. CDR3 length: 17 residues. Looked up from germline, CDR1 is SGHNT and CDR2 is YENEEA. After removal of 5 bases from V and 2 bases from J, the junction contained 8 bases not matched to a gene. The CDR3 sequence: CASSHPTSGGHTDTQYF. The CDR3 region has the DNA TGTGCCAGCAGCCACCCGACTAGCGGGGGCCACACAGATACGCAGTATTTT.

This clone was recorded a few times. This rearrangement joins TRBV30 to TRBJ2-2; 11 nucleotides line up with TRBD1. Per the germline V gene, CDR1 is GTSNPN and CDR2 is SVGIG (reference sequence). V shed 4 bases and J 6 bases; nucleotides not matched to a gene: 10. This CDR3 is built from 16 residues. The CDR3 bases are TGTGCCTGGACCGACTCCGGGACAGGGGGATCCGGGGAGCTGTTTTTT. As protein: CAWTDSGTGGSGELFF.

The chain has TRBV18 and TRBJ1-1; 9 nucleotides match TRBD1. The CDR3 sequence is 16 residues long. The ends lost 5 bases at V and 3 bases at J; junction bases unmatched: 10. CDR1 KGHSH and CDR2 LQKENI come from the germline V gene. The CDR3: CASSSRTGAMDTEAFF. In DNA, the CDR3 is TGTGCCAGCTCAAGCCGGACAGGGGCGATGGACACTGAAGCTTTCTTT.

The rearrangement links TRBV18 to TRBJ1-5; D gene ambiguous. This CDR3 contains 14 residues. V was trimmed by 3 bases and J by 0 bases, leaving 6 bases between them. The germline V gene has CDR1 KGHSH and CDR2 LQKENI. The CDR3 spells CASSPTNSNQPQHF. CDR3 in DNA: TGTGCCAGCTCACCTACGAATAGCAATCAGCCCCAGCATTTT. Drawing the rest from reference TRBV18 and TRBJ1-5, the complete variable domain is NAGVMQNPRHLVRRRGQEARLRCSPMKGHSHVYWYRQLPEEGLKFMVYLQKENIIDESGMPKERFSAEFPKEGPSILRIQQVVRGDSAAYFCASSPTNSNQPQHFGDGTRLSIL.

This chain uses TRBV19 with TRBJ2-1; tentative D call: TRBD1 (6 bases). V lost 1 base, J lost 4 bases, and 11 bases lay in between. This CDR3 is built from 15 residues. From germline, CDR1 is LNHDA and CDR2 SQIVND (reference sequence). The CDR3 DNA follows: TGTGCCAGTAGTATAGTTCAGGGGCCGTACAATGAGCAGTTCTTC. Translating it yields CASSIVQGPYNEQFF.